Listed below are T cell receptor beta chains from one sample, sequenced in a study of control samples from healthy donors and cancer patients. Sequencing was performed with immunoSEQ multiplex PCR; in TCRdb, only in-frame clones are kept and a portion is missing. Found here are 150,000 or so clones, 90% to 95% of them singletons; the top ten hold around 13%. Source material: blood. The receptors were gathered from a middle-aged man in good health. Both conserved end residues are part of each CDR3. A D gene is named only where the DNA matches it firmly. Expanded clones get a size class; other rows say once, few or many, or leave the size out.

TRBJ1-5 | - | - | TRBV19 | TGTGCCAGTAGTATTATGGGGGAACAGCCCCAGCATTTT | CASSIMGEQPQHF
TRBJ1-2 | - | - | TRBV4-1 | TGCGCCAGCAGCCGCCAACAGGAAAACTATGGCTACACCTTC | CASSRQQENYGYTF
TRBJ1-5 | - | - | TRBV30 | TGTGCCTGGAGTGGGGGGATCAATCAGCCCCAGCATTTT | CAWSGGINQPQHF
TRBJ1-5 | - | few | TRBV6-1 | TGTGCCAGCAGTGAAGCAGGGAGGGCCCAGCATTTT | CASSEAGRAQHF
TRBJ1-5 | - | - | TRBV5-8 | TGTGCCAGCAGCTTTTTTCAGAATCAGCCCCAGCATTTT | CASSFFQNQPQHF
TRBJ2-7 | TRBD2 | - | TRBV6-4 | TGTGCCAGCAGTGAACTCGCGGGAGGGAGCGAGCAGTACTTC | CASSELAGGSEQYF
TRBJ1-1 | - | - | TRBV5-4 | TGTGCCAGCAGCTTGGGGGGCGGGAGGGCGAACACTGAAGCTTTCTTT | CASSLGGGRANTEAFF
TRBJ2-7 | - | - | TRBV6-5 | TGTGCCAGCAGTTACTCAGCCGGGGAAGAGCAGTACTTC | CASSYSAGEEQYF
TRBJ2-7 | - | - | TRBV6-5 | TGTGCCAGCAGTTACGGGTTATCCTACGAGCAGTACTTC | CASSYGLSYEQYF
TRBJ1-1 | - | - | TRBV7-8 | TGTGCCAGCAGCTTAGGAGGACAGAGGAACACTGAAGCTTTCTTT | CASSLGGQRNTEAFF
TRBJ2-1 | - | - | TRBV5-1 | TGCGCCAGCAGCTTGATTCCAGCCTCCCACGAGCAGTTCTTC | CASSLIPASHEQFF
TRBJ2-7 | - | once | TRBV4-2 | TGTGCCAGCAGCCGACCCACGACCACAAAGAGCTCCTACGAGCAGTACTTC | CASSRPTTTKSSYEQYF
TRBJ1-1 | - | - | TRBV4-1 | TGCGCCAGCAGCCCCCGTGGAAGGGCCACTGAAGCTTTCTTT | CASSPRGRATEAFF
TRBJ2-7 | TRBD2 | - | TRBV3-1/TRBV3-2 | TGTGCCAGCAGCCAAGGACTAGCGGGTGACTACGAGCAGTACTTC | CASSQGLAGDYEQYF
TRBJ1-5 | TRBD1 | once | TRBV24-1 | TGTGCCACCAGCGCACCGGGACAGGGGCATCAGCCCCAGCATTTT | CATSAPGQGHQPQHF
TRBJ2-3 | TRBD2 | - | TRBV7-3 | TGTGCCAGCAGCCGGACTAGCGGGAGCACAGATACGCAGTATTTT | CASSRTSGSTDTQYF
TRBJ1-5 | TRBD1 | - | TRBV3-1/TRBV3-2 | TGTGCCAGCAGCCATGCCCCGGGACAGGGTTTAAAGCCCCAGCATTTT | CASSHAPGQGLKPQHF
TRBJ2-2 | - | - | TRBV4-1 | TGCGCCAGCAGCCACGGTTTAAGGGGCTGGGACACCGGGGAGCTGTTTTTT | CASSHGLRGWDTGELFF
TRBJ1-6 | - | - | TRBV10-3 | TGTGCCATCAGTGACGGTAATTCACCCCTCCACTTT | CAISDGNSPLHF
TRBJ1-5 | TRBD1 | - | TRBV6-5 | TGTGCCAGCAGGAATACAGGGGGCCCCAATCAGCCCCAGCATTTT | CASRNTGGPNQPQHF
TRBJ1-5 | - | - | TRBV7-2 | TGTGCCAGCAGCTTACAGACGGATCAGCCCCAGCATTTT | CASSLQTDQPQHF
TRBJ2-2 | - | - | TRBV29-1 | TGCAGCGTTTCAGAGGGGGGGACCGGGGAGCTGTTTTTT | CSVSEGGTGELFF
TRBJ1-3 | TRBD1 | - | TRBV6-1 | TGTGCCAGCAGTGAAAGGGGGCAAGGAAACACCATATATTTT | CASSERGQGNTIYF
TRBJ1-1 | - | - | TRBV12-3/TRBV12-4 | TGTGCCAGCAGTTCGTCGGCGAACACTGAAGCTTTCTTT | CASSSSANTEAFF
TRBJ1-3 | - | - | TRBV24-1 | TGTGCCACCAGGGACGGCCCCTCTGGAAACACCATATATTTT | CATRDGPSGNTIYF
TRBJ1-1 | - | - | TRBV7-9 | TGTGCCAGCAGCGCGTCTCATCGCACTGAAGCTTTCTTT | CASSASHRTEAFF
TRBJ1-5 | TRBD1 | - | TRBV6-2/TRBV6-3 | TGTGCCAGCAGTTACCCGTGGGACAGCTTTATTGATCTTAGCAATCAGCCCCAGCATTTT | CASSYPWDSFIDLSNQPQHF
TRBJ2-1 | TRBD2 | once | TRBV5-5 | TGTGCCAGCAGGCTCAGTATAGCGGGAGGCCCAGGGGAGCAGTTCTTC | CASRLSIAGGPGEQFF
TRBJ1-1 | - | - | TRBV9 | TGTGCCAGCAGCGTAGCTCAGATGAACACTGAAGCTTTCTTT | CASSVAQMNTEAFF
TRBJ1-3 | - | - | TRBV9 | TGTGCCAGCAGCGTATTAGCCACCTCTGGAAACACCATATATTTT | CASSVLATSGNTIYF
TRBJ1-2 | - | - | TRBV6-5 | TGTGCCAGCAGTTACGGGAACCTCTACACCTTC | CASSYGNLYTF
TRBJ2-1 | TRBD1 | - | TRBV10-3 | TGTGCCATCAGGGGAATTCAGGGGGCTCGAGACAATGAGCAGTTCTTC | CAIRGIQGARDNEQFF
TRBJ1-5 | TRBD1 | - | TRBV6-1 | TGTGCCAGCAGTGACGGGACAGGGGAGGTTCAGCCCCAGCATTTT | CASSDGTGEVQPQHF
TRBJ2-2 | - | - | TRBV7-3 | TGTGCCAGCAGTTGGGGTTGGGGTTCCGGGGAGCTGTTTTTT | CASSWGWGSGELFF
TRBJ1-1 | - | - | TRBV12-3/TRBV12-4 | TGTGCCAGCAGTTTAACCCCTGAAGCTTTCTTT | CASSLTPEAFF
TRBJ1-1 | - | - | TRBV28 | TGTGCCAGCAGTTCCCTCGGAAGAACTGTGAACACTGAAGCTTTCTTT | CASSSLGRTVNTEAFF
TRBJ2-5 | - | - | TRBV7-9 | TGTGCCAGCAGCTTAGAAGGTGGGGGTGGAGAGACCCAGTACTTC | CASSLEGGGGETQYF
TRBJ2-2 | TRBD2 | - | TRBV3-1/TRBV3-2 | TGTGCCAGCAGCAAACCGCTTAGCGGGGGTGGCGGGGAGCTGTTTTTT | CASSKPLSGGGGELFF
TRBJ1-4 | - | - | TRBV6-2/TRBV6-3 | TGTGCCAGCAGCTCAGACACAAAACTGTTTTTT | CASSSDTKLFF
TRBJ2-3 | - | - | TRBV9 | TGTGCCAGCAGCGTAAAACCGACAGGAGATACGCAGTATTTT | CASSVKPTGDTQYF
TRBJ2-5 | - | - | TRBV7-9 | TGTGCCAGCAGCTTAAACTTCCAAGAGACCCAGTACTTC | CASSLNFQETQYF
TRBJ2-7 | - | - | TRBV5-6 | TGTGCCAGCAGCTCTGGGGACACCGTCTACGAGCAGTACTTC | CASSSGDTVYEQYF
TRBJ1-1 | - | - | TRBV7-2 | TGTGCCAGCACCTTACAGGCCGGGGATGCTGAAGCTTTCTTT | CASTLQAGDAEAFF
TRBJ1-2 | - | - | TRBV7-2 | TGTGCCAGCAGCTTAGGGCAGACCAACTATGGCTACACCTTC | CASSLGQTNYGYTF
TRBJ2-7 | TRBD2 | - | TRBV30 | TGTGCCTGGAGGCCCCGGATTAGCGGGGGTACCTACGAGCAGTACTTC | CAWRPRISGGTYEQYF
TRBJ2-3 | TRBD2 | - | TRBV18 | TGTGCCAGCTCACGGCAGGGACTAGCGGGACGAAACACAGATACGCAGTATTTT | CASSRQGLAGRNTDTQYF
TRBJ2-1 | TRBD1 | - | TRBV4-1 | TGCGCCAGCAGCCCTGGACAGGGGCTTCGCAATGAGCAGTTCTTC | CASSPGQGLRNEQFF
TRBJ2-7 | - | - | TRBV4-1 | TGCGCCAGCAGCCTTGGGGGGAGCGGTACGACCTACGAGCAGTACTTC | CASSLGGSGTTYEQYF
TRBJ2-3 | - | - | TRBV5-6 | TGTGCCAGCAGCCCCGGGACATGGACCACAGATACGCAGTATTTT | CASSPGTWTTDTQYF
TRBJ1-6 | - | - | TRBV30 | TGTGCCTGGAGTGTTAATGTGGGTAATTCACCCCTCCACTTT | CAWSVNVGNSPLHF
TRBJ2-7 | - | - | TRBV5-6 | TGTGCCAGCAGCTTATTAAGCCTACAGGGATTATACGAGCAGTACTTC | CASSLLSLQGLYEQYF
TRBJ1-4 | TRBD1 | - | TRBV5-8 | TGTGCCAGCAGCCCACAGGGGGCGGGCGAAAAACTGTTTTTT | CASSPQGAGEKLFF
TRBJ1-4 | TRBD1 | - | TRBV7-9 | TGTGCCAGCAGCTTAGCACAGGGGGCTCGATGGTGGGCTAATGAAAAACTGTTTTTT | CASSLAQGARWWANEKLFF
TRBJ1-2 | - | - | TRBV5-5 | TGTGCCAGCAGCTTGTTCTGGGATGACCCTGGGGAAGATGGCTACACCTTC | CASSLFWDDPGEDGYTF
TRBJ1-2 | - | - | TRBV6-2/TRBV6-3 | TGTGCCAGCAGTTCCAGGAACTATGGCTACACCTTC | CASSSRNYGYTF
TRBJ1-5 | - | - | TRBV28 | TGTGCCAGCAGTAAGACCAGGGTAAGCAATCAGCCCCAGCATTTT | CASSKTRVSNQPQHF
TRBJ1-4 | - | - | TRBV9 | TGTGCCAGCAGCCAAGGAGATGCAGGACTGACTAATGAAAAACTGTTTTTT | CASSQGDAGLTNEKLFF
TRBJ1-4 | TRBD1 | - | TRBV5-8 | TGTGCCAGCAGCTCACCGGGACAGGGGGATGAAAAACTGTTTTTT | CASSSPGQGDEKLFF
TRBJ2-7 | TRBD1 | - | TRBV5-1 | TGCGCCAGCAGCTCCTACGGGGGACCGGGACAGGGGGCCCGTGGGATCTACGAGCAGTACTTC | CASSSYGGPGQGARGIYEQYF